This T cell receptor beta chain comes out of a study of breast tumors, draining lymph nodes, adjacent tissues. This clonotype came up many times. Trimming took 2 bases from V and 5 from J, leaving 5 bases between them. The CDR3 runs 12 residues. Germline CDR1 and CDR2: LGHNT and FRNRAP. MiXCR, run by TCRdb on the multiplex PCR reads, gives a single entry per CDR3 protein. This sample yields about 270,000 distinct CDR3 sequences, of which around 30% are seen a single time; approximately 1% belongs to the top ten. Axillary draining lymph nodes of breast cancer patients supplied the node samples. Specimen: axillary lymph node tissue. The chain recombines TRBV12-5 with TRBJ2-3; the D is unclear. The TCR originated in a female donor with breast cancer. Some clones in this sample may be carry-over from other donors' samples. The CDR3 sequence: CASGLPLDTQYF. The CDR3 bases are TGTGCTAGTGGTTTGCCACTAGATACGCAGTATTTT.